This T cell receptor beta chain was captured by sequencing in a study of OX40 agonist ivuxolimab in advanced cancers. Study details: Patients with prior anti-PD-1, anti-PD-L1 or anti-CTLA-4 therapy were eligible; roughly 40% had some. General study findings and limits: Expanded clones were, on average, more numerous among CD8+ T cells than CD4+.

In its sample, this clone was seen once. Its antigen is as yet unknown. Produced via immunoSEQ multiplex PCR; TCRdb's table is partial and in-frame only. The sample lists some 150,000 clones, 90% occurring once. Trimming shortened V by 2 bases and J by 3 bases, and 5 bases separated the two germline ends. Germline CDR1 is KGHSH and CDR2 is LQKENI. This CDR3 has 12 amino acids. The receptor's source is an adult with an advanced solid tumor such as melanoma, head and neck, liver or kidney cancer. The gene calls are TRBV18 and TRBJ2-7, with D hard to call. The input for sequencing was CD4+ or CD8+ T cells sorted from blood, taken in a trial of the OX40 agonist ivuxolimab. CDR3: CASSPADYEQYF. CDR3 in DNA: TGTGCCAGCTCACCAGCCGACTACGAGCAGTACTTC. The variable domain in full, with the rest retrieved from reference TRBV18 and TRBJ2-7, is NAGVMQNPRHLVRRRGQEARLRCSPMKGHSHVYWYRQLPEEGLKFMVYLQKENIIDESGMPKERFSAEFPKEGPSILRIQQVVRGDSAAYFCASSPADYEQYFGPGTRLTVT.